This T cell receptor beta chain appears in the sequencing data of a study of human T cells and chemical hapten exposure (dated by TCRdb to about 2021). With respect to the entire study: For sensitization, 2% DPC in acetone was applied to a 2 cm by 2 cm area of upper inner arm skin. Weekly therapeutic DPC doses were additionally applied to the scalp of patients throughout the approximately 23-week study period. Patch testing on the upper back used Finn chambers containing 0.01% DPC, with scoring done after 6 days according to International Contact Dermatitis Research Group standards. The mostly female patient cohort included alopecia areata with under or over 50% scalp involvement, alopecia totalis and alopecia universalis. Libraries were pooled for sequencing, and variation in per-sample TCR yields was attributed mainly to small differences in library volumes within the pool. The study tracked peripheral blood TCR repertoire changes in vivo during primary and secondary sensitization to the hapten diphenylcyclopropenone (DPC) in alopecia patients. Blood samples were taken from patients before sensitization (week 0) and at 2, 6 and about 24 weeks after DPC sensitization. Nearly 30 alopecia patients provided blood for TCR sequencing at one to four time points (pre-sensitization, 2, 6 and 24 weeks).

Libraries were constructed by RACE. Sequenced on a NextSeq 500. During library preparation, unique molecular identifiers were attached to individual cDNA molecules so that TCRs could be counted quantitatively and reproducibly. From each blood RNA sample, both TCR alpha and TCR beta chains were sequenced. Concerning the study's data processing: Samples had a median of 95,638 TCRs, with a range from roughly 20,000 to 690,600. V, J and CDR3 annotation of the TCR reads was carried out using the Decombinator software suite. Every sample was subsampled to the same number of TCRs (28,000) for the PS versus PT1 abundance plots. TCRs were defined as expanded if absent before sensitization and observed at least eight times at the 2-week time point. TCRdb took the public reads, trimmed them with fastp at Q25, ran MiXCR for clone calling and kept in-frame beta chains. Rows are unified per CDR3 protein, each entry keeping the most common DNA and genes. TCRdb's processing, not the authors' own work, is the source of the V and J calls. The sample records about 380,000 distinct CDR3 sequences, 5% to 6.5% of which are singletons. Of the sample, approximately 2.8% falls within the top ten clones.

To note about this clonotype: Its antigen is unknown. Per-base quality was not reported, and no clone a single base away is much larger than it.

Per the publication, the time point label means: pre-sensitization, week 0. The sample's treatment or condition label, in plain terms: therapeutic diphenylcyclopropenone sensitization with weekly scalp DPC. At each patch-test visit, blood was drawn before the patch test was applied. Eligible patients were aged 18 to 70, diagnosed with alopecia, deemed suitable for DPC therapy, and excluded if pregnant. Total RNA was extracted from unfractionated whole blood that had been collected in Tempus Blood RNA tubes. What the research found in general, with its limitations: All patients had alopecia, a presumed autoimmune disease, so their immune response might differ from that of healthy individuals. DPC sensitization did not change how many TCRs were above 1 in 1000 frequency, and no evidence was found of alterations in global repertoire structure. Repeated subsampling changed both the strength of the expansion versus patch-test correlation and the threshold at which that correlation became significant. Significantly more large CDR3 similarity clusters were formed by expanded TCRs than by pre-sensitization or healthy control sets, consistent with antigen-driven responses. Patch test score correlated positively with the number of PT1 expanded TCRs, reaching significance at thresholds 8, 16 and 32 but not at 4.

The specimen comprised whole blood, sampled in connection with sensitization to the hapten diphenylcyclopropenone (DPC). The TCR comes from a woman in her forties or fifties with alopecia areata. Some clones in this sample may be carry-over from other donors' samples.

Here is the DNA: TGTGCCAGCACTCCAAAAGCGGGAGGATACAATGAGCAGTTCTTC. Its protein is CASTPKAGGYNEQFF. The chain couples TRBV27 to TRBJ2-1; TRBD2 aligns with 9 central bases. V lost 7 bases and J lost 4 bases, and the count of bases not matched to a germline gene is 8. Spanning cysteine to phenylalanine, the CDR3 consists of 15 amino acids. Left in the record is the CDR3 DNA by itself, 45 bases read in frame from the first base. From a lookup of the germline V gene (reference sequence), CDR1 and CDR2 are MNHEY and SMNVEV.